One and the same sample provided the 23 T cell receptor beta chains below, sequenced in a study of blood T cell repertoires in COVID-19. Measured with immunoSEQ multiplex PCR; TCRdb has only the in-frame clones, and not every one. Altogether 150,000 to 200,000 clones are present, around 83% being singletons, with the ten largest covering more than 5%. The sample consisted of PBMCs or T cells enriched from blood (not recorded which). All receptors come from a man aged 35-49 years who had recovered from COVID-19.

The CDR3 DNA sequence: TGTGCCAGTAGTACAGGAAGGCAGTGGCGATCGACCACCATATATTTT. This codes for CASSTGRQWRSTTIYF. The chain employs TRBV19 and TRBJ1-3; the D is unclear. This CDR3 spans 16 amino acids. V shed 4 bases and J shed 9 bases, with 22 bases lying between them. Germline assignment: CDR1 LNHDA and CDR2 SQIVND (reference sequence).

The rearrangement uses TRBV28 and TRBJ2-1; tentative D call: TRBD2 (5 bases). The CDR3 loop spans 16 amino acids. V gave up 3 bases and J gave up 2 bases, with 14 bases separating them. Per germline, CDR1 MDHEN and CDR2 SYDVKM. The CDR3 spells CASSFYTGSPYNEQFF. Here the CDR3 DNA reads TGTGCCAGCAGTTTTTACACGGGAAGCCCCTACAATGAGCAGTTCTTC.

The chain joins TRBV28 to TRBJ2-7; possible D gene TRBD2, 6 bases. Looked up from germline, CDR1 is MDHEN and CDR2 is SYDVKM. The CDR3 has 17 amino acids. V lost 7 bases to trimming and J lost 2 bases, with 24 bases between them. CDR3 residues: CASTSPAGLPVTYEQYF. CDR3 bases: TGTGCCAGCACCTCCCCGGCGGGGCTACCAGTTACCTACGAGCAGTACTTC.

V and J are TRBV3-1 (or the pseudogene TRBV3-2) and TRBJ1-1; TRBD1 matches 8 bases. The V gene end was trimmed by 6 bases and the J gene end by 1 base; junction bases not matched to a gene: 4. Germline V lookup: CDR1 LGHDT, CDR2 YNNKEL (reference sequence). This CDR3 spans 14 amino acids. The CDR3 bases are TGTGCCAGCAGACTCGGGACAGGGAACACTGAAGCTTTCTTT. It yields the protein CASRLGTGNTEAFF.

This clone was counted between two and nine times. The V and J genes are TRBV7-8 and TRBJ2-2, with 8 bases matching TRBD1. Germline V lookup: CDR1 SGHVS, CDR2 FQNEAQ. The junction had 8 bases not matched to a gene; V was cut back by 7 bases and J by 4 bases. The CDR3 length is 15 residues. This CDR3 reads CASTLDRVSTGELFF. CDR3 bases: TGTGCCAGCACCCTGGACAGGGTGTCCACCGGGGAGCTGTTTTTT.

This clone has only a few counts. J is TRBJ2-7 and V is TRBV6-2 or TRBV6-3, with 12 bases identical to TRBD2. This CDR3 is 18 amino acids long. From germline, CDR1 is MNHEY and CDR2 SVGEGT. With 3 bases clipped from V and 3 bases from J, the junction kept 12 bases outside the gene matches. This CDR3 reads CASSYPTSGRMSYYEQYF. The CDR3 bases are TGTGCCAGCAGTTATCCGACTAGCGGGAGAATGAGCTACTACGAGCAGTACTTC.

The rearrangement joins TRBV9 to TRBJ2-7; tentatively, D is TRBD1 (5 bases). Trimming removed 1 base at V and 5 bases at J, with 13 bases between. The CDR3 loop spans 14 amino acids. Germline assignment: CDR1 SGDLS and CDR2 YYNGEE. The CDR3 is CASSVLPGHDEQYF. CDR3 DNA: TGTGCCAGCAGCGTATTGCCAGGGCACGACGAGCAGTACTTC.

The CDR3 bases are TGTGCCAGCAGTTCGGCAGGGGGCAATTATGGCTACACCTTC. The encoded protein is CASSSAGGNYGYTF. This rearrangement joins TRBV27 to TRBJ1-2, with 8 positions matching TRBD1. Germline CDR1 MNHEY, CDR2 SMNVEV (reference sequence). This CDR3 is 14 amino acids long. V was clipped by 4 bases and J by 5 bases; unmatched bases: 6.

This clone was detected only a few times. The genes are TRBV11-2 and TRBJ2-7; 10 bases line up with TRBD2. Germline V gene data show CDR1 as SGHAT and CDR2 as FQNNGV. The CDR3 sequence is 16 residues long. Germline trimming cut 5 bases from V and 2 bases from J; bases unmatched to any gene: 9. DNA of the CDR3: TGTGCCAGCAGCCCCACTAGCGGGGTTAGAGCCTACGAGCAGTACTTC. This codes for CASSPTSGVRAYEQYF.

The chain is built from TRBV5-4 and TRBJ1-1; a weak D match, TRBD1 (5 bases). The germline V gene encodes CDR1 SGHNT and CDR2 YYREEE (reference sequence). Trimming removed 4 bases from V and 0 bases from J, with 10 bases in between. This CDR3 spans 14 amino acids. The CDR3 DNA is TGTGCCAGCAGCCAAGACAGATTGAACACTGAAGCTTTCTTT. This translates into CASSQDRLNTEAFF. The entire variable domain, with the rest obtained from reference TRBV5-4 and TRBJ1-1, is as follows: ETGVTQSPTHLIKTRGQQVTLRCSSQSGHNTVSWYQQALGQGPQFIFQYYREEENGRGNFPPRFSGLQFPNYSSELNVNALELDDSALYLCASSQDRLNTEAFFGQGTRLTVV.

The gene calls are TRBV6-5 and TRBJ2-2; D may be TRBD1 (6 bases). This CDR3 region has 15 residues. The germline V gene has CDR1 MNHEY and CDR2 SVGAGI. V gave up 6 bases and J gave up 6 bases, with 17 bases separating them. CDR3 coding DNA: TGTGCCAGCAGGAGGGCACAGGGTCAGGCCGGGGAGCTGTTTTTT. Its translation: CASRRAQGQAGELFF.

The chain carries TRBV4-1 and TRBJ2-1; tentative D call: TRBD2 (7 bases). Trimming pared 8 bases from V and 8 bases from J, leaving 13 bases between. The CDR3 has 12 residues. Germline CDR1 and CDR2: MGHRA and YSYEKL. CDR3 protein: CASGGAGYEQFF. CDR3 DNA: TGCGCCAGCGGGGGGGCCGGGTATGAGCAGTTCTTC.

The chain uses TRBV5-1 and TRBJ1-5, with 9 bases lining up with TRBD1. CDR1 SGHRS and CDR2 YFSETQ come from the germline V gene. V was pared by 4 bases and J by 7 bases, with 9 bases of the junction left unmatched. This CDR3 region has 15 residues. CDR3 amino acids: CASSRGDREGQPQHF. In DNA form, the CDR3 reads TGCGCCAGCAGCCGAGGGGACAGGGAAGGGCAGCCCCAGCATTTT.

The chain recombines TRBV30 with TRBJ2-5; 9 bases fit TRBD1. The CDR3 runs 14 residues. With V trimmed by 3 bases and J by 8 bases, 10 bases remained unmatched. Germline CDR1 and CDR2: GTSNPN and SVGIG (reference sequence). The CDR3 coding sequence is TGTGCCTGGAGCGTGGACAGGGGCCCAGAAACCCAGTACTTC. This gives the protein CAWSVDRGPETQYF.

The rearrangement uses TRBV5-1 and TRBJ2-2; 8 bases fit TRBD1. J was trimmed by 4 bases and V by 0 bases; bases with no gene match: 8. Germline V gene sequence: CDR1 SGHRS, CDR2 YFSETQ. The CDR3 spans 17 residues. The CDR3 bases are TGCGCCAGCAGCTTGGTTAGCCAAGGACAGGGCACCGGGGAGCTGTTTTTT. Translated, it gives CASSLVSQGQGTGELFF.

In this sample, this clone turned up once. CDR3 residues: CSYSLAEKLFF. CDR3 nucleotides: TGCAGCTACTCCCTAGCGGAAAAACTGTTTTTT. The V call is TRBV29-1, the J call TRBJ1-4; D ambiguous. This CDR3 comprises 11 residues. V lost 8 bases and J lost 8, with 12 bases in between. Germline V CDR1 and CDR2: SQVTM, ANQGSEA.

The chain couples TRBV3-1 (or the pseudogene TRBV3-2) to TRBJ1-1; D unclear. This CDR3 spans 14 amino acids. Germline loops: CDR1 LGHDT, CDR2 YNNKEL (reference sequence). V was cut by 3 bases and J by 0 bases, with 8 bases left in between. This chain's CDR3 is CASSHGLMNTEAFF. The CDR3 region has the DNA TGTGCCAGCAGCCACGGACTGATGAACACTGAAGCTTTCTTT.

This chain joins TRBV29-1 and TRBJ2-5; D is undetermined. Trimming shortened V by 7 bases and J by 2 bases, and 5 bases separated the two germline ends. The V gene's germline CDR1 is SQVTM and CDR2 ANQGSEA. The CDR3 loop spans 10 amino acids. The CDR3 sequence: CSAQQETQYF. The CDR3 bases are TGCAGCGCCCAACAAGAGACCCAGTACTTC. Full variable domain (remainder filled in from reference TRBV29-1 and TRBJ2-5): SAVISQKPSRDICQRGTSLTIQCQVDSQVTMMFWYRQQPGQSLTLIATANQGSEATYESGFVIDKFPISRPNLTFSTLTVSNMSPEDSSIYLCSAQQETQYFGPGTRLLVL.

V and J are TRBV9 and TRBJ1-2; 8 positions agree with TRBD1. J was trimmed by 8 bases and V by 4 bases; bases with no gene match: 10. This CDR3 has 14 amino acids. The germline V gene encodes CDR1 SGDLS and CDR2 YYNGEE. The CDR3 sequence: CASSIGQGVGGYTF. The DNA of the CDR3 is TGTGCCAGCAGCATAGGACAGGGCGTAGGAGGCTACACCTTC.

The chain is built from TRBV12-3 or TRBV12-4 and TRBJ1-1, with D possibly matching TRBD1 (6 bases). V was cut by 6 bases and J by 4 bases, with 6 bases left in between. The CDR3 is 11 residues long. Here the CDR3 reads CASRTGTEAFF. Here the CDR3 DNA reads TGTGCCAGCAGGACAGGCACTGAAGCTTTCTTT.

The CDR3 protein is CTSSQSPFWVATGELFF. CDR3 nucleotide sequence: TGCACCAGCAGCCAATCCCCGTTCTGGGTAGCCACCGGGGAGCTGTTTTTT. The chain links TRBV1 to TRBJ2-2; TRBD2 is the table's D call, not checked against the DNA. TRBV1 counts as a pseudogene. This CDR3 contains 17 residues.

Only a few counts were recorded for this clone. This chain's CDR3 is CASSPAGQPQHF. CDR3 nucleotide sequence: TGTGCCAGCAGCCCCGCGGGTCAGCCCCAGCATTTT. The chain couples TRBV11-2 to TRBJ1-5; D gene ambiguous. Deletions cut 5 bases from V and 6 bases from J, with 8 bases between. CDR1 is SGHAT, CDR2 FQNNGV, per germline. CDR3 size: 12 residues.

V and J are TRBV5-6 and TRBJ1-3, with 9 bases identical to TRBD1. Germline V gene sequence: CDR1 SGHDT, CDR2 YYEEEE. The CDR3 is 15 residues long. The V and J ends lost 4 bases and 4 bases, in that order; junction bases with no gene match: 6. The CDR3 DNA reads as TGTGCCAGCAGCCCCACAGGGGGCACGGGAAACACCATATATTTT. Its protein product is CASSPTGGTGNTIYF.